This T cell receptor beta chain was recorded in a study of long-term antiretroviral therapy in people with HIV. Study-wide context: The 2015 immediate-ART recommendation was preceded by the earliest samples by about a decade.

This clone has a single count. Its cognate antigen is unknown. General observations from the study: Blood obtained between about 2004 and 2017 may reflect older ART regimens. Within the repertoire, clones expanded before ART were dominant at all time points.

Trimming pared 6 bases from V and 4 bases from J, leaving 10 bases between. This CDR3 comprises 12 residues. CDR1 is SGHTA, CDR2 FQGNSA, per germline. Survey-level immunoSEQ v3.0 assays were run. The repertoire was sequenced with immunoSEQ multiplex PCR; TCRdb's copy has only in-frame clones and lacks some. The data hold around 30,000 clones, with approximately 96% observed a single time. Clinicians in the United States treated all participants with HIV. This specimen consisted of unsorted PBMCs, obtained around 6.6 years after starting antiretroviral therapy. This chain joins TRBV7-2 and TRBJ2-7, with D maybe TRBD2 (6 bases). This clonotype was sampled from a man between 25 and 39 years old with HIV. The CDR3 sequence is CASSLRGYEQYF. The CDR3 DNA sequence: TGTGCCAGCAGTCTCCGGGGGTACGAGCAGTACTTC.